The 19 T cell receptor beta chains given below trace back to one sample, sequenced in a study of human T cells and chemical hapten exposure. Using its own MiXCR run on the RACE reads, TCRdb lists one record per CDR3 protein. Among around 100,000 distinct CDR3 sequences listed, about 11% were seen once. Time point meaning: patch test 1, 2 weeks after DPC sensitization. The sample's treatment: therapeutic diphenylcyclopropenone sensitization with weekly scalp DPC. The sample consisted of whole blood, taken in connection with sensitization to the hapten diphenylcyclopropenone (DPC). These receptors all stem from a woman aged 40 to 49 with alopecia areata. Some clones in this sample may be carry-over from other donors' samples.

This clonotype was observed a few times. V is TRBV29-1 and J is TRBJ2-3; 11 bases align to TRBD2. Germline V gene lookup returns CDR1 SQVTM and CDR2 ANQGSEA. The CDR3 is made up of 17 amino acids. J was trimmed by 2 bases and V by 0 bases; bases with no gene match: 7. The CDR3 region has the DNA TGCAGCGTTGAAGATCCCGGGACTAGCGGCTTCACAGATACGCAGTATTTT. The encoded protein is CSVEDPGTSGFTDTQYF.

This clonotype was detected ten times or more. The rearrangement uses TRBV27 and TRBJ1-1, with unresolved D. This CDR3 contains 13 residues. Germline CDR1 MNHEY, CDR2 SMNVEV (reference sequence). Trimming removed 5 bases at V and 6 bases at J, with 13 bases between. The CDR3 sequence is CASSISPAAEAFF. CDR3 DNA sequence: TGTGCCAGCAGTATTTCGCCGGCAGCTGAAGCTTTCTTT.

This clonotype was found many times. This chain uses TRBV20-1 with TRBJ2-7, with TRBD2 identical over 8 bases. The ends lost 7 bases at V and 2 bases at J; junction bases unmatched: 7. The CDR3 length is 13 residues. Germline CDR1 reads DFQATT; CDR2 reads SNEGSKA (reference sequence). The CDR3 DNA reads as TGCAGTGTCCGGACCGGGAGGGCCTACGAGCAGTACTTC. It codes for CSVRTGRAYEQYF.

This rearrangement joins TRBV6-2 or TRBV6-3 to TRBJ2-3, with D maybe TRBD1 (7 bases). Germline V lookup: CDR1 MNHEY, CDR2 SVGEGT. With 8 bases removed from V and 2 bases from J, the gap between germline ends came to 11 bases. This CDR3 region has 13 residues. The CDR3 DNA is TGTGCCAGCGCGGGACAGTACACAGATACGCAGTATTTT. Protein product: CASAGQYTDTQYF.

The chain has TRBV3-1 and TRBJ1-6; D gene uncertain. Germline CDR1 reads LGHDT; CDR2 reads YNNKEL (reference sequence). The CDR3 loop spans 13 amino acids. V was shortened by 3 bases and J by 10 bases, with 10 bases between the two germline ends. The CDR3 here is CASSQARGSPLHF. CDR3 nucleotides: TGTGCCAGCAGCCAGGCCCGAGGCTCACCCCTCCACTTT.

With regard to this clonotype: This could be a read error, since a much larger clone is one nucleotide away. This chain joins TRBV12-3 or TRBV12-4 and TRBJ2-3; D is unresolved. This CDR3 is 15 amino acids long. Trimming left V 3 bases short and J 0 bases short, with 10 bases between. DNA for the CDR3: TGTGCCAGCAGTTTCCATGACCCGAGCACAGATACGCAGTATTTT. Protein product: CASSFHDPSTDTQYF.

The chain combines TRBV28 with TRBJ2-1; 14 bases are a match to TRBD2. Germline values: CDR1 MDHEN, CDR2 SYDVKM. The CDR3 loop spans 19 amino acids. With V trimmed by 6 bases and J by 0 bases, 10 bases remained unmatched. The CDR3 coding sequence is TGTGCCAGCAGGCCTACCGACGGGACTAGCGGGAGCTCCTACAATGAGCAGTTCTTC. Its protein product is CASRPTDGTSGSSYNEQFF.

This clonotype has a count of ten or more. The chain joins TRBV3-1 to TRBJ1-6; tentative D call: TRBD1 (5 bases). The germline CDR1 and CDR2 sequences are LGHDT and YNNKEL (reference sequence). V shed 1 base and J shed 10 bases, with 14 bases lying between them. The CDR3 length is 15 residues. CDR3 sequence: CASSQAGRGVSPLHF. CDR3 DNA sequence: TGTGCCAGCAGCCAAGCGGGCAGAGGGGTGTCACCCCTCCACTTT.

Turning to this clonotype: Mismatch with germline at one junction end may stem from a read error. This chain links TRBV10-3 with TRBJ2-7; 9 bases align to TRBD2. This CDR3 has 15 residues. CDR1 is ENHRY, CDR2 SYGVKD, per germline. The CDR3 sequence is CAISESPSGIYEQHF. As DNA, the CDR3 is TGTGCCATCAGTGAGTCGCCTAGCGGGATCTACGAGCAGCACTTC.

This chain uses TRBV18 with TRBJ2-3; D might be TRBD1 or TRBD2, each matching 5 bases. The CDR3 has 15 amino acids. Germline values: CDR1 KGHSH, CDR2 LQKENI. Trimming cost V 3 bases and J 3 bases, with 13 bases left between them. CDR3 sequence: CASSPQGVRTDTQYF. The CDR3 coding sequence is TGTGCCAGCTCACCGCAGGGAGTACGAACAGATACGCAGTATTTT.

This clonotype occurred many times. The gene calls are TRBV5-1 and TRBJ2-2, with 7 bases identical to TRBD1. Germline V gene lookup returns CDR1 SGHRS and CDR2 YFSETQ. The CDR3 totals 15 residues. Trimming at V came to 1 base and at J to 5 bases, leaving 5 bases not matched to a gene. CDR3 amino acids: CASSLQQGSTGELFF. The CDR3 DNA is TGCGCCAGCAGCTTGCAACAGGGGAGTACCGGGGAGCTGTTTTTT.

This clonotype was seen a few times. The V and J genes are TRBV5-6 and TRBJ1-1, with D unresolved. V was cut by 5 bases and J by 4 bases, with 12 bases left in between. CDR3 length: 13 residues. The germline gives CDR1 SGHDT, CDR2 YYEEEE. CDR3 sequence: CASREKGGTEAFF. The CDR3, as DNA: TGTGCCAGCAGGGAGAAGGGAGGCACTGAAGCTTTCTTT.

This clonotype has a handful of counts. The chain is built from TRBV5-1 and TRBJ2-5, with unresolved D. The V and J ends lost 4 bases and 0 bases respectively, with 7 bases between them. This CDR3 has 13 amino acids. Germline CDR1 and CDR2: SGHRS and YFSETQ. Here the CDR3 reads CASSPGDQETQYF. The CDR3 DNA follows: TGCGCCAGCAGCCCTGGTGACCAAGAGACCCAGTACTTC.

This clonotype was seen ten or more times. CDR3 sequence (DNA): TGTGCCAGCAGCCGGGACAGCCTAGGGAATCAGCCCCAGCATTTT. Protein: CASSRDSLGNQPQHF. The chain joins TRBV11-2 to TRBJ1-5; 7 positions agree with TRBD1. The germline V gene has CDR1 SGHAT and CDR2 FQNNGV. The CDR3 contains 15 residues. After removal of 5 bases from V and 4 bases from J, the junction contained 8 bases not matched to a gene. The variable domain in full, completed from reference TRBV11-2 and TRBJ1-5, reads EAGVAQSPRYKIIEKRQSVAFWCNPISGHATLYWYQQILGQGPKLLIQFQNNGVVDDSQLPKDRFSAERLKGVDSTLKIQPAKLEDSAVYLCASSRDSLGNQPQHFGDGTRLSIL.

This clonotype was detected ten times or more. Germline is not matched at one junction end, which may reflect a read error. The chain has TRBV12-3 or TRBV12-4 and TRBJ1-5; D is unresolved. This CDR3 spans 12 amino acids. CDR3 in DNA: TGTGCCAGCAGTTTCAAAGTTCAGGCCCAGCATTTT. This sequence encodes CASSFKVQAQHF.

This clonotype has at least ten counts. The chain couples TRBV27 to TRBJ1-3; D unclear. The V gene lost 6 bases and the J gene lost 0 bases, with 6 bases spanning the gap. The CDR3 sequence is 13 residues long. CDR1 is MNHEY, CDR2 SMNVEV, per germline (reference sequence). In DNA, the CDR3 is TGTGCCAGCAGGAAAAACTCTGGAAACACCATATATTTT. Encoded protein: CASRKNSGNTIYF.

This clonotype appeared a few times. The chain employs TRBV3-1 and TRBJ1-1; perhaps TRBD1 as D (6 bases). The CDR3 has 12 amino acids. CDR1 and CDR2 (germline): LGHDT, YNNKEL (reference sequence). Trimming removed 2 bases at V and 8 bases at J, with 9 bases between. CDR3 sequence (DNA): TGTGCCAGCAGCCAATTCGACAGGGAAGCTTTCTTT. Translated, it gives CASSQFDREAFF.

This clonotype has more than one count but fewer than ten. CDR3 loop: CASTPWIAGSSYNEQFF. The CDR3 coding sequence is TGTGCCAGCACCCCTTGGATAGCGGGGTCCTCCTACAATGAGCAGTTCTTC. The chain couples TRBV27 to TRBJ2-1; 8 bases map to TRBD2. V lost 7 bases and J lost 0; bases outside the gene matches: 11. CDR3 length: 17 amino acids. The V gene's germline CDR1 is MNHEY and CDR2 SMNVEV (reference sequence).

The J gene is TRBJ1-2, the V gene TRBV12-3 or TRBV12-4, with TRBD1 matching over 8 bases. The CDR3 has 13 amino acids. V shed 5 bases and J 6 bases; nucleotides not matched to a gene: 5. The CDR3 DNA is TGTGCCAGCAGTATAAACAGGGGGAATGGCTACACCTTC. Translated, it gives CASSINRGNGYTF.